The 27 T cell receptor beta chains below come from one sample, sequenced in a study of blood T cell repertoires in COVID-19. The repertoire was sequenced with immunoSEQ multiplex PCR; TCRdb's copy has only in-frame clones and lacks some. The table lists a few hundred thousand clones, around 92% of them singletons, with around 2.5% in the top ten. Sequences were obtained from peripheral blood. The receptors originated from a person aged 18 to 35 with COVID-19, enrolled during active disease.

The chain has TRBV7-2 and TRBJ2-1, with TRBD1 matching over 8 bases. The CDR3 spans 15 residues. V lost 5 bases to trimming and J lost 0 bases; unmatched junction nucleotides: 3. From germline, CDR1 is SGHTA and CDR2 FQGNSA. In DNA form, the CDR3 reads TGTGCCAGCAGCCCGGACAGGGACTCCTACAATGAGCAGTTCTTC. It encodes CASSPDRDSYNEQFF.

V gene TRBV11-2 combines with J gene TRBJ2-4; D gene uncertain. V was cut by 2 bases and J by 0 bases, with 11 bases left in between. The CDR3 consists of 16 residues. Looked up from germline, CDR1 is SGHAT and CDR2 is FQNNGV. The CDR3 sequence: CASSLWAALAKNIQYF. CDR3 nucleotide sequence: TGTGCCAGCAGCTTATGGGCCGCCCTAGCCAAAAACATTCAGTACTTC. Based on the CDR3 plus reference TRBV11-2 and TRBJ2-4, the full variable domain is EAGVAQSPRYKIIEKRQSVAFWCNPISGHATLYWYQQILGQGPKLLIQFQNNGVVDDSQLPKDRFSAERLKGVDSTLKIQPAKLEDSAVYLCASSLWAALAKNIQYFGAGTRLSVL.

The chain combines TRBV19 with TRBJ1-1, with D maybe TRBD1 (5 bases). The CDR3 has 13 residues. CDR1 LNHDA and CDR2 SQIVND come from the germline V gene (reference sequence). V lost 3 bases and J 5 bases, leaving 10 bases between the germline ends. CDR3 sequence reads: CASSIQGWTEAFF. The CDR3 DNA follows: TGTGCCAGTAGTATCCAGGGATGGACTGAAGCTTTCTTT.

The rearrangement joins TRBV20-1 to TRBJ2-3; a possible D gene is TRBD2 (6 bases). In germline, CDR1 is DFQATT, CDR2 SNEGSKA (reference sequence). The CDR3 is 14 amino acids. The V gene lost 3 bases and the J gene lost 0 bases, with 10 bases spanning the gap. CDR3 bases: TGCAGTGCTAGTCAGGCGGGGAGCACAGATACGCAGTATTTT. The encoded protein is CSASQAGSTDTQYF.

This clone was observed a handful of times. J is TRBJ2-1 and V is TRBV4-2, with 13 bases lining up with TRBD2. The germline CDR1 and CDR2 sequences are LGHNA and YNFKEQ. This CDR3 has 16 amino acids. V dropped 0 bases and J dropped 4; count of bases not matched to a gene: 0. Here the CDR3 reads CASSQEGLAGYNEQFF. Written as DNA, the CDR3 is TGTGCCAGCAGCCAAGAGGGACTAGCGGGATACAATGAGCAGTTCTTC.

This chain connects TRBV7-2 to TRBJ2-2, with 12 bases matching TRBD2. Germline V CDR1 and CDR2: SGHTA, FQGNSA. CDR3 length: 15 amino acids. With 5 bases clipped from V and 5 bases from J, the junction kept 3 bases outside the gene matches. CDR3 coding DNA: TGTGCCAGCAGCCCCGGGACTAGCGGGACCGGGGAGCTGTTTTTT. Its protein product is CASSPGTSGTGELFF. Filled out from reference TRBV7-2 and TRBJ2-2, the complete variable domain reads GAGVSQSPSNKVTEKGKDVELRCDPISGHTALYWYRQSLGQGLEFLIYFQGNSAPDKSGLPSDRFSAERTGGSVSTLTIQRTQQEDSAVYLCASSPGTSGTGELFFGEGSRLTVL.

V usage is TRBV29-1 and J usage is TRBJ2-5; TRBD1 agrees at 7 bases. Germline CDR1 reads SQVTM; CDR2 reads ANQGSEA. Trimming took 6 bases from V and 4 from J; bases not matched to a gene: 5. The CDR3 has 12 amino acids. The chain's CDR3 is CSVEQGSETQYF. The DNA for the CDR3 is TGCAGCGTGGAACAGGGGTCAGAGACCCAGTACTTC.

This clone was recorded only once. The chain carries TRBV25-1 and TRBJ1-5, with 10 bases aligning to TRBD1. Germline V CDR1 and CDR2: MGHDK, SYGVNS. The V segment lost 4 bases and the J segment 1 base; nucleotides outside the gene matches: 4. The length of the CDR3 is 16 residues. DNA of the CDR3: TGTGCCAGCAGTGCCGGGACAGGGGACAGCAATCAGCCCCAGCATTTT. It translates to CASSAGTGDSNQPQHF.

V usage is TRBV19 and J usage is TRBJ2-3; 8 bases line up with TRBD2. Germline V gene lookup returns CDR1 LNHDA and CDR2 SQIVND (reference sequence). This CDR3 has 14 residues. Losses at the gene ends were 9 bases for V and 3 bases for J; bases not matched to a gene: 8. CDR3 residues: CASRPGGPTDTQYF. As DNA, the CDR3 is TGTGCCAGCAGACCGGGAGGGCCGACAGATACGCAGTATTTT.

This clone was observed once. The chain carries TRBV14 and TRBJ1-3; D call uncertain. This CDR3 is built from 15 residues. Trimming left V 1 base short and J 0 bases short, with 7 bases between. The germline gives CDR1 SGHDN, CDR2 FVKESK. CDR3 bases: TGTGCCAGCAGCCAAGGACGGGACTCTGGAAACACCATATATTTT. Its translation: CASSQGRDSGNTIYF.

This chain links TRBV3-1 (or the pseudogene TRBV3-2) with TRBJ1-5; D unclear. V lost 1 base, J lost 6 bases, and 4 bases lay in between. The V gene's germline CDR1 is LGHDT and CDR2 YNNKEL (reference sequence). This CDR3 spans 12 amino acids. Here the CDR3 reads CASSQVGQPQHF. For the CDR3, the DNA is TGTGCCAGCAGCCAAGTCGGTCAGCCCCAGCATTTT.

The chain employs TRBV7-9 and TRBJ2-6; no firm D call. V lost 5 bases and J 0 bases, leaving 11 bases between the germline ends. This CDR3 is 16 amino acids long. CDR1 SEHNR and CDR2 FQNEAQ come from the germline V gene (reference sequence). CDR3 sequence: CASSARPGSGANVLTF. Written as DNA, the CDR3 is TGTGCCAGCAGCGCACGCCCGGGCTCTGGGGCCAACGTCCTGACTTTC.

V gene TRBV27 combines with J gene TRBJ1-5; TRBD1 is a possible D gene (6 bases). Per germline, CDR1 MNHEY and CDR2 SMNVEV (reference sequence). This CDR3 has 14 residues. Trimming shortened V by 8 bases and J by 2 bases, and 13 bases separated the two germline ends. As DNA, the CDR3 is TGTGCCAGCGGGTTCAGGGGTGGCAATCAGCCCCAGCATTTT. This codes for CASGFRGGNQPQHF.

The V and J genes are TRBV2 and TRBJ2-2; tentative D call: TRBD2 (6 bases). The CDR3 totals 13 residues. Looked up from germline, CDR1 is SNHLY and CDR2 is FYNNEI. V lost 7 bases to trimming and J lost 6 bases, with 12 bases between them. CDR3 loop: CASITPGAGELFF. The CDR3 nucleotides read TGTGCCAGCATTACCCCGGGGGCCGGGGAGCTGTTTTTT.

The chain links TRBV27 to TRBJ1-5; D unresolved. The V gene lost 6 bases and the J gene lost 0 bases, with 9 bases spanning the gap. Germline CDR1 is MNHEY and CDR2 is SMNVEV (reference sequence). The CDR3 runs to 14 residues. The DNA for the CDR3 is TGTGCCAGCAGCTCCGACACTAGCAATCAGCCCCAGCATTTT. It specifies CASSSDTSNQPQHF.

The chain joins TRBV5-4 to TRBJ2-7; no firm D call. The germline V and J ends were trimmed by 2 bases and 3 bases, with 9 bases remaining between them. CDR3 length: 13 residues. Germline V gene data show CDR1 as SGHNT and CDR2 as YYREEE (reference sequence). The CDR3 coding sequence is TGTGCCAGCAGCTTTGGGCCGAACTACGAGCAGTACTTC. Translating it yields CASSFGPNYEQYF.

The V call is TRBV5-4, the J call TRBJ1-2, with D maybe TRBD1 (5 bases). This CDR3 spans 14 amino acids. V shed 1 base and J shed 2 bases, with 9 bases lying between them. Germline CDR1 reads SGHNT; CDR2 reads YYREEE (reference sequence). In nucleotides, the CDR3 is TGTGCCAGCAGCTTGAGGGGCTGGAACTATGGCTACACCTTC. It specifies CASSLRGWNYGYTF.

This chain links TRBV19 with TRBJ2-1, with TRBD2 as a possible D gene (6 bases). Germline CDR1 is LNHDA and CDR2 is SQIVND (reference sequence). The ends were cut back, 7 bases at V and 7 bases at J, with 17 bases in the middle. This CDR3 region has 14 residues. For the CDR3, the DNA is TGTGCCAGTAATGACGGCGGGATAATGAATGAGCAGTTCTTC. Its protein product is CASNDGGIMNEQFF.

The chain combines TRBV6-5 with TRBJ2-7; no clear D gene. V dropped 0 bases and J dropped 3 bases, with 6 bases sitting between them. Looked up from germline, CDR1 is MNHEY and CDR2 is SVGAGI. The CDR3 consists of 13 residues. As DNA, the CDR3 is TGTGCCAGCAGTTACTCACTCGACTACGAGCAGTACTTC. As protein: CASSYSLDYEQYF.

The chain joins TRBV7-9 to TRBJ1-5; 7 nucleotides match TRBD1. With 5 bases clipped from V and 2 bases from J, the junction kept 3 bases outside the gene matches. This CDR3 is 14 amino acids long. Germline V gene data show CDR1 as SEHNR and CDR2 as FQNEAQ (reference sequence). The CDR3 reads CASSIGQGNQPQHF. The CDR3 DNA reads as TGTGCCAGCAGCATCGGACAGGGCAATCAGCCCCAGCATTTT.

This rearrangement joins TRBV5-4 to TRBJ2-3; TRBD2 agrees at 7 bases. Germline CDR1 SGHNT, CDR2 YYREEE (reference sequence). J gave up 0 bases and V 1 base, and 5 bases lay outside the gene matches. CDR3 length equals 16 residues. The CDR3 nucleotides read TGTGCCAGCAGCTTGCTTAGCGGGTCAAGCACAGATACGCAGTATTTT. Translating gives CASSLLSGSSTDTQYF.

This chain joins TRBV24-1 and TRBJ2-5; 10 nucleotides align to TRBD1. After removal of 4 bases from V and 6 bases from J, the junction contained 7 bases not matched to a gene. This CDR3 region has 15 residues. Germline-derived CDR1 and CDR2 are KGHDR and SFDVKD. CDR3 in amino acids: CATSDQDRGTKTQYF. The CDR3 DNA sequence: TGTGCCACCAGTGACCAGGACAGGGGGACGAAGACCCAGTACTTC.

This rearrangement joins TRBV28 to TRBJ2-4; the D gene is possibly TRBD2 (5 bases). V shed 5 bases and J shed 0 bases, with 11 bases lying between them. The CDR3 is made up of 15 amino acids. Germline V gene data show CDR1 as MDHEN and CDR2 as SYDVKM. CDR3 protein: CASSEGYSAKNIQYF. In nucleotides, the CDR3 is TGTGCCAGCAGTGAGGGTTATTCAGCCAAAAACATTCAGTACTTC.

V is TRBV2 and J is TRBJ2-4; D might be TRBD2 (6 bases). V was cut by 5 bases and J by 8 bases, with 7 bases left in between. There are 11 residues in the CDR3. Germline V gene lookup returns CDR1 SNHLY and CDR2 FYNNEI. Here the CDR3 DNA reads TGTGCCAGCAGTCCGGGGGACATTCAGTACTTC. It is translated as CASSPGDIQYF.

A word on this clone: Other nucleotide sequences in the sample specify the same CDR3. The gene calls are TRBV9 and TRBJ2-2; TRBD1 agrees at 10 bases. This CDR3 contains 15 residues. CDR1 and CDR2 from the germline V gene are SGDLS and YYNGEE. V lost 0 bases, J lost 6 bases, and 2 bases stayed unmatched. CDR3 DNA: TGTGCCAGCAGCGTAGGACAGGGGGCTCCCGGGGAGCTGTTTTTT. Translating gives CASSVGQGAPGELFF.

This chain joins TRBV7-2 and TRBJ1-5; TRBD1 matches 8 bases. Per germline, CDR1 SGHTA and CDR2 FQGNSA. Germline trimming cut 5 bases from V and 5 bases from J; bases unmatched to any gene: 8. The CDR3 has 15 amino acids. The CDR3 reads CASSLLTGDDQPQHF. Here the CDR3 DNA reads TGTGCCAGCAGCCTCCTGACAGGGGATGATCAGCCCCAGCATTTT.

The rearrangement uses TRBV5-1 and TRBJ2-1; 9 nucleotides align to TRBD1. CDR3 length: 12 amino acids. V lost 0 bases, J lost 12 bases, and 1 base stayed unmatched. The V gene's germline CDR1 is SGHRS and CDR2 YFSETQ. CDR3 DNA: TGCGCCAGCAGCTTGGAGGGACAGGGGCAGTTCTTC. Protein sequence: CASSLEGQGQFF.